Shown below are 32 T cell receptor beta chains from a single sample sequenced in a study of blood T cell repertoires in COVID-19. Libraries were prepared by immunoSEQ multiplex PCR; TCRdb keeps only in-frame clonotypes and omits some of them. The sample has about 12,000 clones, 65% to 80% seen once; the top ten hold 10%. The sequenced material came from peripheral blood. These receptors were obtained from a man aged 60-69 years with COVID-19, enrolled during active disease.

V is TRBV5-4 and J is TRBJ2-3; D perhaps matches TRBD2 (5 bases). This CDR3 spans 12 amino acids. In germline, CDR1 is SGHNT, CDR2 YYREEE (reference sequence). V lost 5 bases to trimming and J lost 8 bases, with 12 bases between them. CDR3 in DNA: TGTGCCAGCAGTAAGGACTGGAGTACGCAGTATTTT. Encoded protein: CASSKDWSTQYF.

The V call is TRBV6-5, the J call TRBJ2-5; D remains ambiguous. Per the germline V gene, CDR1 is MNHEY and CDR2 is SVGAGI. V was shortened by 6 bases and J by 2 bases, with 13 bases between the two germline ends. The CDR3 covers 14 residues. In DNA, the CDR3 is TGTGCCAGCAGCCCCTTGTACGGGCAAGAGACCCAGTACTTC. Protein: CASSPLYGQETQYF.

The V call is TRBV4-1, the J call TRBJ1-2; perhaps TRBD1 as D (5 bases). Trimming left V 6 bases short and J 3 bases short, with 14 bases between. Germline assignment: CDR1 MGHRA and CDR2 YSYEKL. CDR3 size: 14 residues. The CDR3 DNA is TGCGCCAGCAGTCCCGTCTTAGGGGACTATGGCTACACCTTC. It translates to CASSPVLGDYGYTF.

The chain is built from TRBV12-3 or TRBV12-4 and TRBJ1-1; unclear D gene. The CDR3 extends over 13 amino acids. V lost 7 bases and J 8 bases, leaving 17 bases between the germline ends. This chain's CDR3 is CASTLRSPREAFF. The CDR3, as DNA: TGTGCCAGCACCCTTAGGTCCCCCAGGGAAGCTTTCTTT.

This clone occurred once. The J gene is TRBJ2-2, the V gene TRBV10-3; no firm D call. This CDR3 spans 15 amino acids. The V gene lost 1 base and the J gene lost 1 base, with 7 bases spanning the gap. Looked up from germline, CDR1 is ENHRY and CDR2 is SYGVKD. CDR3 in DNA: TGTGCCATCAGTGAGTTGACGGGGAACACCGGGGAGCTGTTTTTT. This translates into CAISELTGNTGELFF.

This clone has just a few counts. The chain links TRBV7-2 to TRBJ1-5, with D unclear. Per the germline V gene, CDR1 is SGHTA and CDR2 is FQGNSA. This CDR3 is built from 13 residues. V shed 1 base and J shed 2 bases, with 3 bases lying between them. CDR3 protein: CASSLVGNQPQHF. The CDR3 DNA follows: TGTGCCAGCAGCTTAGTCGGCAATCAGCCCCAGCATTTT. The full variable domain, completed using reference TRBV7-2 and TRBJ1-5, is GAGVSQSPSNKVTEKGKDVELRCDPISGHTALYWYRQSLGQGLEFLIYFQGNSAPDKSGLPSDRFSAERTGGSVSTLTIQRTQQEDSAVYLCASSLVGNQPQHFGDGTRLSIL.

CDR3 nucleotide sequence: TGTGCCAGTAGTCCCGAGAGCGGGGGGTACAATGAGCAGTTCTTC. Protein product: CASSPESGGYNEQFF. V is TRBV19 and J is TRBJ2-1, with TRBD2 matching over 9 bases. V gave up 5 bases and J gave up 4 bases; unmatched junction bases: 6. CDR1 LNHDA and CDR2 SQIVND come from the germline V gene (reference sequence). The CDR3 sequence is 15 residues long.

Relative to its sample, this clone is medium-sized. V and J are TRBV7-2 and TRBJ2-1; 9 positions agree with TRBD2. V dropped 3 bases and J dropped 1; count of bases not matched to a gene: 7. CDR1 and CDR2 from the germline V gene are SGHTA and FQGNSA. The CDR3 runs 17 residues. Written as DNA, the CDR3 is TGTGCCAGCAGCTTCCCGATAGCGGGGGAATCCTACAATGAGCAGTTCTTC. Its protein is CASSFPIAGESYNEQFF.

This chain links TRBV3-1 (or the pseudogene TRBV3-2) with TRBJ1-1; D is undetermined. The V end was cut by 3 bases, the J end by 3 bases, with 11 bases between. The germline gives CDR1 LGHDT, CDR2 YNNKEL (reference sequence). The CDR3 totals 14 residues. CDR3 region: CASSHGIVDTEAFF. The CDR3 nucleotides are TGTGCCAGCAGCCATGGCATTGTGGACACTGAAGCTTTCTTT.

Here the CDR3 reads CASSPGTGRNQPQHF. CDR3 nucleotide sequence: TGCGCCAGCAGCCCGGGGACAGGTCGCAATCAGCCCCAGCATTTT. The chain couples TRBV5-1 to TRBJ1-5, with TRBD1 identical over 8 bases. V dropped 4 bases and J dropped 2; count of bases not matched to a gene: 5. The CDR3 consists of 15 residues. In germline, CDR1 is SGHRS, CDR2 YFSETQ.

This clone occurred once. This chain connects TRBV11-2 to TRBJ2-1; TRBD1 agrees at 12 bases. With 4 bases clipped from V and 7 bases from J, the junction kept 5 bases outside the gene matches. Germline V lookup: CDR1 SGHAT, CDR2 FQNNGV. This CDR3 is built from 15 residues. The CDR3 bases are TGTGCCAGCAGCTGGGACAGGGGGCGCGAAAATGAGCAGTTCTTC. Protein sequence: CASSWDRGRENEQFF.

This chain uses TRBV4-1 with TRBJ2-1; D possibly corresponds to TRBD1 (5 bases). This CDR3 is 14 amino acids long. Germline V gene lookup returns CDR1 MGHRA and CDR2 YSYEKL. Trimming took 1 base from V and 10 from J, leaving 14 bases between them. The CDR3 bases are TGCGCCAGCAGCCAAGTATCCGTGGGGCGCGAGCAGTTCTTC. It specifies CASSQVSVGREQFF.

This clone has only a few counts. The rearrangement uses TRBV27 and TRBJ1-6, with D possibly matching TRBD1 (5 bases). Trimming shortened V by 7 bases and J by 9 bases, and 22 bases separated the two germline ends. CDR3 length: 16 residues. In germline, CDR1 is MNHEY, CDR2 SMNVEV (reference sequence). The CDR3 loop reads CASNPRGLLSGSPLHF. The CDR3 coding sequence is TGTGCCAGCAACCCGCGGGGCCTCCTATCCGGTTCACCCCTCCACTTT.

The chain employs TRBV5-5 and TRBJ1-1, with D unclear. Germline V lookup: CDR1 SGHKS, CDR2 YYEKEE (reference sequence). The CDR3 totals 14 residues. V shed 0 bases and J shed 5 bases, with 11 bases lying between them. The CDR3 DNA follows: TGTGCCAGCAGCTTGGGCCCACCGGGGACTGAAGCTTTCTTT. Translation: CASSLGPPGTEAFF.

The genes are TRBV7-9 and TRBJ2-5, with TRBD1 as a possible D gene (7 bases). Germline lookup yields CDR1 SEHNR and CDR2 FQNEAQ (reference sequence). V shed 5 bases and J shed 4 bases, with 17 bases lying between them. The CDR3 sequence is 15 residues long. CDR3 sequence (DNA): TGTGCCAGCAGCGATTGGTCAGGGGGGCCAGAGACCCAGTACTTC. Its translation: CASSDWSGGPETQYF.

The chain recombines TRBV24-1 with TRBJ2-3; 8 nucleotides agree with TRBD1. Germline V lookup: CDR1 KGHDR, CDR2 SFDVKD. CDR3 length: 12 amino acids. J lost 4 bases, V lost 11 bases, and 4 bases had no gene match. Here the CDR3 DNA reads TGTGCCATCGGACAGGGCGCAGATACGCAGTATTTT. Translation gives CAIGQGADTQYF.

V is TRBV5-6 and J is TRBJ1-4; a possible D gene is TRBD1 (5 bases). Germline values: CDR1 SGHDT, CDR2 YYEEEE. There are 13 residues in the CDR3. Trimming left V 2 bases short and J 7 bases short, with 9 bases between. CDR3 DNA: TGTGCCAGCAGCTTAGGCGGGGCTGAAAAACTGTTTTTT. Residues: CASSLGGAEKLFF.

The chain carries TRBV2 and TRBJ2-5, with 9 bases that match TRBD2. This CDR3 has 18 amino acids. The germline gives CDR1 SNHLY, CDR2 FYNNEI. The junction had 12 bases not matched to a gene; V was cut back by 4 bases and J by 0 bases. The CDR3 bases are TGTGCCAGCAGTGCCCGGTCTAGCGGGGTTATTTACCAAGAGACCCAGTACTTC. Translating gives CASSARSSGVIYQETQYF.

The chain couples TRBV2 to TRBJ1-5, with 7 bases identical to TRBD1. The V segment lost 3 bases and the J segment 0 bases; nucleotides outside the gene matches: 8. This CDR3 has 17 amino acids. Germline values: CDR1 SNHLY, CDR2 FYNNEI. In nucleotides, the CDR3 is TGTGCCAGCAGTGATCGCCAGGGGGTCTATAGCAATCAGCCCCAGCATTTT. This gives the protein CASSDRQGVYSNQPQHF.

This clone has just a few counts. This chain uses TRBV27 with TRBJ2-3, with D maybe TRBD1 (6 bases). The V and J ends lost 6 bases and 0 bases respectively, with 16 bases between them. The V gene's germline CDR1 is MNHEY and CDR2 SMNVEV (reference sequence). This CDR3 has 16 residues. The CDR3 nucleotides read TGTGCCAGCAGCCGTCAGACAGGTACTAGCACAGATACGCAGTATTTT. It yields the protein CASSRQTGTSTDTQYF.

This clone showed up just a few times. This chain joins TRBV7-8 and TRBJ2-7; 7 bases align to TRBD1. This CDR3 is built from 16 residues. Germline V gene lookup returns CDR1 SGHVS and CDR2 FQNEAQ. The V gene end was trimmed by 5 bases and the J gene end by 4 bases; junction bases not matched to a gene: 14. CDR3 DNA sequence: TGTGCCAGCAGCGTTAGATTCCCCGGACAGGCTTACGAGCAGTACTTC. Translated, it gives CASSVRFPGQAYEQYF.

The chain carries TRBV3-1 (or the pseudogene TRBV3-2) and TRBJ2-7; D might be TRBD2 (6 bases). The CDR3 is made up of 13 amino acids. The germline CDR1 and CDR2 sequences are LGHDT and YNNKEL (reference sequence). The V and J ends lost 1 base and 4 bases respectively, with 8 bases between them. The CDR3 bases are TGTGCCAGCAGCCAAGTTCGGGGGTACGAGCAGTACTTC. The encoded protein is CASSQVRGYEQYF.

This rearrangement joins TRBV7-9 to TRBJ2-7, with TRBD2 as a possible D gene (5 bases). Germline assignment: CDR1 SEHNR and CDR2 FQNEAQ (reference sequence). The CDR3 sequence is 15 residues long. Trimming took off 5 bases at V and 3 bases at J, with 17 bases between the two ends. The CDR3 DNA follows: TGTGCCAGCAGCCCCGCCGTACCGGGGTTCTACGAGCAGTACTTC. The encoded protein is CASSPAVPGFYEQYF.

The CDR3 reads CASGFSEDLTLPEFF. For the CDR3, the DNA is TGTGCTAGTGGTTTTTCCGAGGACTTGACCCTCCCCGAGTTCTTC. This sequence joins TRBV12-5 and TRBJ2-1, with D perhaps matching TRBD2 (5 bases). Germline V lookup: CDR1 LGHNT, CDR2 FRNRAP. This CDR3 comprises 15 residues. V was shortened by 3 bases and J by 14 bases, with 23 bases between the two germline ends.

Here the CDR3 reads CASSPRTAYEQYV. In DNA, the CDR3 is TGTGCCAGCAGCCCACGGACAGCCTACGAGCAGTACGTC. V usage is TRBV7-8 and J usage is TRBJ2-7; a possible D gene is TRBD1 (6 bases). The CDR3 contains 13 residues. V shed 5 bases and J shed 2 bases, with 10 bases lying between them. Germline V lookup: CDR1 SGHVS, CDR2 FQNEAQ.

The rearrangement links TRBV11-3 to TRBJ1-2; the match to TRBD1 covers 10 bases. Per germline, CDR1 SGHNT and CDR2 YENEEA. Trimming at V came to 4 bases and at J to 4 bases, leaving 15 bases not matched to a gene. This CDR3 spans 18 amino acids. This chain's CDR3 is CASSSSLQTGGFRYGYTF. In nucleotides, the CDR3 is TGTGCCAGCAGCTCCAGCTTACAGACAGGGGGCTTCCGCTATGGCTACACCTTC.

This clone was detected once. One end of the junction is discordant with germline, which a read error may explain. This sequence joins TRBV7-7 and TRBJ2-2; TRBD1 might be the D (5 bases). Germline V gene lookup returns CDR1 SSHAT and CDR2 FNYEAQ (reference sequence). The CDR3 is made up of 14 amino acids. CDR3 coding DNA: TGTGCTAGCAGCTTAGACAGAAACACCGGGGAGCTGTTTTTT. It is translated as CASSLDRNTGELFF. The complete variable domain, with remaining parts taken from reference TRBV7-7 and TRBJ2-2, reads GAGVSQSPRYKVTKRGQDVTLRCDPISSHATLYWYQQALGQGPEFLTYFNYEAQPDKSGLPSDRFSAERPEGSISTLTIQRTEQRDSAMYRCASSLDRNTGELFFGEGSRLTVL.

The CDR3 reads CASSFPAGLQNYGYTF. DNA of the CDR3: TGTGCCAGCAGTTTTCCCGCAGGGCTCCAAAACTATGGCTACACCTTC. The V and J genes are TRBV28 and TRBJ1-2; the D gene is possibly TRBD1 (5 bases). The CDR3 has 16 residues. The V end lost 3 bases, the J end lost 2 bases, and 16 bases lay between the germline ends. CDR1 MDHEN and CDR2 SYDVKM come from the germline V gene.

This rearrangement joins TRBV6-1 to TRBJ1-6; D gene uncertain. Germline V gene lookup returns CDR1 MNHNS and CDR2 SASEGT. The CDR3 has 18 amino acids. Trimming removed 0 bases from V and 9 bases from J, with 21 bases in between. CDR3 in amino acids: CASSEAFSRGGSSSPLHF. The CDR3 DNA is TGTGCCAGCAGTGAAGCGTTTTCGCGGGGTGGGTCAAGTTCACCCCTCCACTTT.

The rearrangement joins TRBV6-5 to TRBJ2-7, with TRBD1 matching over 8 bases. Germline values: CDR1 MNHEY, CDR2 SVGAGI. The CDR3 contains 14 residues. With V trimmed by 6 bases and J by 4 bases, 8 bases remained unmatched. For the CDR3, the DNA is TGTGCCAGCAGCCGGGACAGGACCCTTTACGAGCAGTACTTC. The encoded protein is CASSRDRTLYEQYF.

The chain employs TRBV6-4 and TRBJ1-6, with a tentative D call TRBD1 (5 bases). This CDR3 has 14 amino acids. In germline, CDR1 is MRHNA, CDR2 SNTAGT. Between the trimmed V and J ends, which lost 4 bases and 4 bases, there was a span of 8 bases. The DNA for the CDR3 is TGTGCCAGCAGTGGGGGCCTTTATAATTCACCCCTCCACTTT. Translated: CASSGGLYNSPLHF.

The CDR3 sequence is CASRSGGQEAFF. The CDR3 DNA reads as TGTGCCAGCAGATCTGGAGGGCAAGAAGCTTTCTTT. The chain joins TRBV27 to TRBJ1-1; D not resolved. CDR1 MNHEY and CDR2 SMNVEV come from the germline V gene (reference sequence). This CDR3 comprises 12 residues. Trimming removed 6 bases from V and 8 bases from J, with 13 bases in between.